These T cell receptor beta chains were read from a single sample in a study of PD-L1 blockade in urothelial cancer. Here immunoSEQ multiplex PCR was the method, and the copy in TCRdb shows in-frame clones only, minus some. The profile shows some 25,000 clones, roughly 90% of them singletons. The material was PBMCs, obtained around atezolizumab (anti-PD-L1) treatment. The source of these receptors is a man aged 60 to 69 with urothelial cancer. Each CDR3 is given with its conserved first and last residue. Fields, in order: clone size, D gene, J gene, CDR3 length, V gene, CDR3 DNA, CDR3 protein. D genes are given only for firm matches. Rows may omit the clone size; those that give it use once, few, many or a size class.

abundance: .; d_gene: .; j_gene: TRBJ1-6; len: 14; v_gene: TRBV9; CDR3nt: TGTGCCAGCAGCGTAGGGGGGGTTAATTCACCCCTCCACTTT; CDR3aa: CASSVGGVNSPLHF
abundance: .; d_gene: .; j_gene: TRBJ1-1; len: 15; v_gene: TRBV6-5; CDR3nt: TGTGCCAGCAGTTTCGTTCCGGGAGAGAACACTGAAGCTTTCTTT; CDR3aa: CASSFVPGENTEAFF
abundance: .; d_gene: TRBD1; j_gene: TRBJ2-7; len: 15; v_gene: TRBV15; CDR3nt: TGTGCCACCAGCAGAGATAAACGGACAGGGGGCGAGCAGTACTTC; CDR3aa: CATSRDKRTGGEQYF
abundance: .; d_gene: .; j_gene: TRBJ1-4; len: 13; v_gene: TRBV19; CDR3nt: TGTGCCAGTAGTAGACGAGGCAATGAAAAACTGTTTTTT; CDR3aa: CASSRRGNEKLFF
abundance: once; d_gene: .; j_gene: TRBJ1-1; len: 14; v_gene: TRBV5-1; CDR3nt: TGCGCCAGCAGCTTGGCAGAATATAACACTGAAGCTTTCTTT; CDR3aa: CASSLAEYNTEAFF
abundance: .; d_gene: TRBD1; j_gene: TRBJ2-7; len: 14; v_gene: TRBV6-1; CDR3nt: TGTGCCAGCAGGACAGGGAGAGGCTCCTACGAGCAGTACTTC; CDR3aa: CASRTGRGSYEQYF
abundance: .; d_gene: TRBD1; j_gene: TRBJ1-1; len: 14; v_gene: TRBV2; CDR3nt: TGTGCCAGCAGAAGACAGACAGGGGACACTGAAGCTTTCTTT; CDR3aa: CASRRQTGDTEAFF
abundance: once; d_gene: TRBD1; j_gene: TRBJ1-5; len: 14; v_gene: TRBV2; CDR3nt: TGTGCCAGCAGTGGGTCAGGGGGCAGTCAGCCCCAGCATTTT; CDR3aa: CASSGSGGSQPQHF
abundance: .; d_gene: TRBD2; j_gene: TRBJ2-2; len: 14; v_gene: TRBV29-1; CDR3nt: TGCAGCGTTTATCTCGGGGGGGCGGCCGGGGAGCTGTTTTTT; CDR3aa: CSVYLGGAAGELFF
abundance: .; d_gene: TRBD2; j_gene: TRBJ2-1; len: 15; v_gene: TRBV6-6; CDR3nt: TGTGCCAGCAGCCCAGCGGGAGAGGGGAACAATGAGCAGTTCTTC; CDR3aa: CASSPAGEGNNEQFF
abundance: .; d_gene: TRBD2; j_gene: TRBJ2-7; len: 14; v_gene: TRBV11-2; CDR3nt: TGTGCCAGCAGCTTGGGACTAGCGGGGTTTGAGCAGTACTTC; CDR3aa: CASSLGLAGFEQYF
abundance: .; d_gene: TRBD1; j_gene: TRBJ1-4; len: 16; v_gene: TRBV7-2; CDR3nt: TGTGCCAGCAGCTTAATAGGACAGGGGGCCGGCGAAAAACTGTTTTTT; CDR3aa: CASSLIGQGAGEKLFF
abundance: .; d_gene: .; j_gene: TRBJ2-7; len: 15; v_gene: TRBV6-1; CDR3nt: TGTGCCAGCAAAATGGCGGCGCACCCTTCCTACGAGCAGTACTTC; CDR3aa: CASKMAAHPSYEQYF
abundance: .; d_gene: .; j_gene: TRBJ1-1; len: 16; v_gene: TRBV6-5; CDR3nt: TGTGCCAGCAGTTATAGAAGCACAGGCATGAACACTGAAGCTTTCTTT; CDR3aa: CASSYRSTGMNTEAFF
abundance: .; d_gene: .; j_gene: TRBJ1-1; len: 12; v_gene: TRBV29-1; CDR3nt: TGCAGCGCAAAATTTCAGGACACTGAAGCTTTCTTT; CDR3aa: CSAKFQDTEAFF
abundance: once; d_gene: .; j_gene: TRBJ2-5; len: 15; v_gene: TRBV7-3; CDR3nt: TGTGCCAGCAGCTTCCTCGGACTTCCACAAGAGACCCAGTACTTC; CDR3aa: CASSFLGLPQETQYF
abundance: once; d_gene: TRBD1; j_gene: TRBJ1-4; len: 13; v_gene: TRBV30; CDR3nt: TGTGCCTGGAAGACAGGGGCTAATGAAAAACTGTTTTTT; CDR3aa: CAWKTGANEKLFF
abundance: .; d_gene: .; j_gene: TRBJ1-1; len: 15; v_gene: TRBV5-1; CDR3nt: TGCGCCAGCAGCTTAGACGGACAGTTGAACACTGAAGCTTTCTTT; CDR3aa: CASSLDGQLNTEAFF
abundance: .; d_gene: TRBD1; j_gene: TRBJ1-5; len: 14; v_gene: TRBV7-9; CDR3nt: TGTGCCAGCAGCGCCGGGACAGGCAATCAGCCCCAGCATTTT; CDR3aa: CASSAGTGNQPQHF
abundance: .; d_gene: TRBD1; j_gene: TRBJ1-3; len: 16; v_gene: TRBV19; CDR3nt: TGTGCCAGTATAACCCGACCGGGAGGACAGGGCGACACCATATATTTT; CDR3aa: CASITRPGGQGDTIYF
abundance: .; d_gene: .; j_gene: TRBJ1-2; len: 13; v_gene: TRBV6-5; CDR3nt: TGTGCCAGCAGTCCCGGAGGGGCGGACGGCTACACCTTC; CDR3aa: CASSPGGADGYTF
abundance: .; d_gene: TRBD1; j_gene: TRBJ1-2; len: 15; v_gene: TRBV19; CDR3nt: TGTGCCAGTAGTGTTGGGACAGGGGGTAGTTATGGCTACACCTTC; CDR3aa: CASSVGTGGSYGYTF
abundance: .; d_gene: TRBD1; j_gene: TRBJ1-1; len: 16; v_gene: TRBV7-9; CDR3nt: TGTGCCAGCAGCTCGACCCTACAGGGGGTGAACACTGAAGCTTTCTTT; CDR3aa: CASSSTLQGVNTEAFF
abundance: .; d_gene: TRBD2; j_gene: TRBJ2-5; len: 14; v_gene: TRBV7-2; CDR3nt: TGTGCCAGCAGCTTGGGACTAGCAGGAGGGGCCCAGTACTTC; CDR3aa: CASSLGLAGGAQYF
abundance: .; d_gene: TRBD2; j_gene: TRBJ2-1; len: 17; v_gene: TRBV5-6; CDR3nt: TGTGCCAGCAGCCCCGGGACTAGCGGTCTCTCCTACAATGAGCAGTTCTTC; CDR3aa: CASSPGTSGLSYNEQFF
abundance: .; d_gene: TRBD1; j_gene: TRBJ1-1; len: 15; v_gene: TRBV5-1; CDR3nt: TGCGCCAGCAGCCAAGGACAGGGGGCGGTGACTGAAGCTTTCTTT; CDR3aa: CASSQGQGAVTEAFF
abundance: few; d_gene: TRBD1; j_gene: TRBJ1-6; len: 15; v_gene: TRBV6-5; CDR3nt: TGTGCCAGCAGGGACAGGGTTCCTTATAATTCACCCCTCCACTTT; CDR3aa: CASRDRVPYNSPLHF
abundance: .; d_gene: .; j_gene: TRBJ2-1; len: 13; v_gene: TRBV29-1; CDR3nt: TGCAGCGTTGTGCTAGGTACCAACAATGAGCAGTTCTTC; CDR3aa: CSVVLGTNNEQFF
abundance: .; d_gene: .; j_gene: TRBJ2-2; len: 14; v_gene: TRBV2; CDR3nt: TGTGCCAGTCTAGGACAGACAAACACCGGGGAGCTGTTTTTT; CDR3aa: CASLGQTNTGELFF
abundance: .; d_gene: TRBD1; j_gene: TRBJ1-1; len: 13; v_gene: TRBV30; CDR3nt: TGTGCCTGGGCGACAGGGTGGAACACTGAAGCTTTCTTT; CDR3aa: CAWATGWNTEAFF
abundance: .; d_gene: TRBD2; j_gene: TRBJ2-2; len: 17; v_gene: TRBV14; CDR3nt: TGTGCCAGCAGCCAAGATCGACTAGCGGTAAACACCGGGGAGCTGTTTTTT; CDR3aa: CASSQDRLAVNTGELFF
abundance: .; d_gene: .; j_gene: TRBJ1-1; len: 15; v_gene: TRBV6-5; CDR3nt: TGTGCCAGCAGTCTGCGGGACCGAAGATTATCAGGAGCTTTCTTT; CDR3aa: CASSLRDRRLSGAFF
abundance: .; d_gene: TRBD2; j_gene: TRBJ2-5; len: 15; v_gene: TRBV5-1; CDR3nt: TGCGCCAGCAGCTTCGGCGCGGCGGGAGGGGAGACCCAGTACTTC; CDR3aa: CASSFGAAGGETQYF
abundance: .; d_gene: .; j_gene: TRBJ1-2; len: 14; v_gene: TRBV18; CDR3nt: TGTGCCAGCTCACCGGAACAGACAAACTATGGCTACACCTTC; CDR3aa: CASSPEQTNYGYTF
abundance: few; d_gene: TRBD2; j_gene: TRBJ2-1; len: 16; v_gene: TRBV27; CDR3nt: TGTGCCAGCAGTTACAGACTAGCGGGAGCTCACAATGAGCAGTTCTTC; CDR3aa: CASSYRLAGAHNEQFF
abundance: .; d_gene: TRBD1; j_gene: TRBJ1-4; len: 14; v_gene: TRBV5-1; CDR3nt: TGCGCCAGCAGCCTAAGGGGGCTGGGCGAAAAACTGTTTTTT; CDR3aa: CASSLRGLGEKLFF
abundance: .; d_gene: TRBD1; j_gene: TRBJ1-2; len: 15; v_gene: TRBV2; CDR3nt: TGTGCCAGCAGTGCACGACAGGGGGGGGTCTATGGCTACACCTTC; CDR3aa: CASSARQGGVYGYTF
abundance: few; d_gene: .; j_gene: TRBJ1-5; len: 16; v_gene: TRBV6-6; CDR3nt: TGTGCCAGCAGTCGGGGAGGGGGGTTAAGGAATCAGCCCCAGCATTTT; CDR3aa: CASSRGGGLRNQPQHF
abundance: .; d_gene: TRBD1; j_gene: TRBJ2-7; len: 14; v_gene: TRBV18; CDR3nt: TGTGCCAGCTCAAGGGGGACAGGGGGGTACGAGCAGTACTTC; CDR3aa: CASSRGTGGYEQYF
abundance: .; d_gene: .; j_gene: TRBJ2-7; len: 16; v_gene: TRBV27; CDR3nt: TGTGCCAGCAGTTCCGCCCGCTGGACAGTTGACTACGAGCAGTACTTC; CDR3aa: CASSSARWTVDYEQYF
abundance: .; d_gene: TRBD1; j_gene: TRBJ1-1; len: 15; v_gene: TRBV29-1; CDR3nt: TGCAGCGTTGTTCCGGACAGGGGAACGGAGACTGAAGCTTTCTTT; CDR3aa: CSVVPDRGTETEAFF
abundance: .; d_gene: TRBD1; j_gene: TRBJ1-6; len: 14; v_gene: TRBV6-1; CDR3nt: TGTGCCAGCACACCGGGACAGGCGTATTCACCCCTCCACTTT; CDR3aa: CASTPGQAYSPLHF
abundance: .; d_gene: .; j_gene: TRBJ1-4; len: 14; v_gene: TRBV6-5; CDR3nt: TGTGCCAGCAGCGACATTCTTGGGCTCAGGCAACTGTTTTTT; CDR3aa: CASSDILGLRQLFF
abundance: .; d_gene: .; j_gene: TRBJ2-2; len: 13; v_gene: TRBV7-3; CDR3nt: TGTGCCAGCAGCGTCCAGGGAACCGGGGAGCTGTTTTTT; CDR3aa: CASSVQGTGELFF
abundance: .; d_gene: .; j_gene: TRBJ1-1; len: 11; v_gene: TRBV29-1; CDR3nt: TGCAGCGTTGAAGATAGGGGTGAAGCTTTCTTT; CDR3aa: CSVEDRGEAFF
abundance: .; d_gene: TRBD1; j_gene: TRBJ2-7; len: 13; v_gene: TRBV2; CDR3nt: TGTGCCAGCACCTTACAGGGGGCGGGGGAGCAGTACTTC; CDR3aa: CASTLQGAGEQYF
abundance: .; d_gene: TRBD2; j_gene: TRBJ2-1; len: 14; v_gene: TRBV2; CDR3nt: TGTGCCAGCAGTGGGACTAGGAATTACAATGAGCAGTTCTTC; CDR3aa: CASSGTRNYNEQFF
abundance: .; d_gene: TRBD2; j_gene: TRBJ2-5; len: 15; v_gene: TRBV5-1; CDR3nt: TGCGCCAGCAGCTTGGTAGCGGGGGGCCAAGAGACCCAGTACTTC; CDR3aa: CASSLVAGGQETQYF
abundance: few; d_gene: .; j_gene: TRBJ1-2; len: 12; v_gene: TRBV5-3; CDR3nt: TGTGCGAGAAGTCCAGGCTGCTATGGCTACACCTTC; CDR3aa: CARSPGCYGYTF
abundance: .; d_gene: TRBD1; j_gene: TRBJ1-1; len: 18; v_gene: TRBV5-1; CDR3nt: TGCGCCAGCAGCTTGGGGGACAGGGCCCCCTTAGGAAACACTGAAGCTTTCTTT; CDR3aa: CASSLGDRAPLGNTEAFF